Listed below are T cell receptor beta chains from one sample, sequenced in a study of T-cell memory formation after mild COVID-19. TCRdb reprocessed the 5' RACE reads via MiXCR and lists one record per CDR3 protein. The data hold about 400,000 distinct CDR3 sequences, with roughly 14% observed a single time. Sequenced sample: PBMCs or a T cell subset sorted from them (not recorded which). These receptors were taken from a man in his late teens or twenties who had mild COVID-19 (a few samples of this study predate the infection). Cell type and time point are not known. CDR3s include the opening cysteine and the closing phenylalanine or tryptophan. D genes are given only for firm matches. Clone size appears in some rows only: once, few, many, or a class for an expanded clone.

>TRBJ1-5|TRBV20-1|TRBD1|-
TGCAGTGCTAGGGGGACAGTTAATCAGCCCCAGCATTTT
CSARGTVNQPQHF
>TRBJ2-3|TRBV28|-|few
TGTGCCAGCAGAAGGGGTTCGGGTGGTACAGATACGCAGTATTTT
CASRRGSGGTDTQYF
>TRBJ2-1|TRBV2|-|-
TGTGCCAGCAGTGAATTGGGGGGGCCGGATGAGCAGTTCTTC
CASSELGGPDEQFF
>TRBJ2-1|TRBV7-2|-|-
TGTGCCAGCAGCTTTTGGAATAATGAGCAGTTCTTC
CASSFWNNEQFF
>TRBJ2-3|TRBV7-9|-|few
TGTGCCAGCAGCCTCACTGGGGGCTACACAGATACGCAGTATTTT
CASSLTGGYTDTQYF
>TRBJ2-3|TRBV3-1|-|-
TGTGCCAGCAGCAGTGTCGGGGGTGCGCAGTATTTT
CASSSVGGAQYF
>TRBJ2-2|TRBV20-1|-|-
TGCAGTGCTAGCTTACCCCTGACAGCACAAGGGGCCGGGGAGCTGTTTTTT
CSASLPLTAQGAGELFF
>TRBJ2-7|TRBV20-1|TRBD1|few
TGCAGCCCCCGAGACAGGGTCACCTACGAGCAGTACTTC
CSPRDRVTYEQYF
>TRBJ1-1|TRBV29-1|-|-
TGCAGCGTTGATGGGGGCAGGAGAATGTCTGAAGCTTTCTTT
CSVDGGRRMSEAFF
>TRBJ2-3|TRBV7-2|-|few
TGTGCCAGCAGATTCGCGGGGGCGGGGGATACGCAGTATTTT
CASRFAGAGDTQYF
>TRBJ1-6|TRBV5-6|-|-
TGTGCCAGCAGCCCAAAACCCCCACAAGGACTGGCACCCCTCCACTTT
CASSPKPPQGLAPLHF
>TRBJ2-5|TRBV20-1|TRBD2|few
TGCAGTGCCGAGAGGGGAGCGGGGGGAGAGACCCAGTACTTC
CSAERGAGGETQYF
>TRBJ1-6|TRBV18|-|-
TGTGCCAGCTCACCACCGCCGGCCACTCGAGGGACACCCCTCCACTTT
CASSPPPATRGTPLHF
>TRBJ1-2|TRBV4-1|-|-
TGCGCCAGCAGCCAACCGAGACATGGGACTAACTATGGCTACACCTTC
CASSQPRHGTNYGYTF
>TRBJ1-3|TRBV28|-|-
TGTGCCAGCAGTTTAACCCACAGGGTCATATATTTT
CASSLTHRVIYF
>TRBJ2-7|TRBV12-3/TRBV12-4|-|many
TGTGCCAGCCGTGCATCAGGGACATGGCAAGAGCAGTACTTC
CASRASGTWQEQYF
>TRBJ2-7|TRBV14|TRBD1|many
TGTGCCAGCAGCCAAGTGCACAGGGGGTATTACAACGAGCAGTACTTC
CASSQVHRGYYNEQYF
>TRBJ1-6|TRBV5-4|-|-
TGTGCCAGCACCCACTCCCGCAGCCCCAATTCACCCCTCCACTTT
CASTHSRSPNSPLHF
>TRBJ2-7|TRBV28|-|few
TGTGCCACCAGTGGCCACCGGTACGAGCAGTACTTC
CATSGHRYEQYF
>TRBJ2-5|TRBV19|-|-
TGTGCCAGTAGTATAGAAGGCACCTATCCCCAGGAGACCCAGTACTTC
CASSIEGTYPQETQYF
>TRBJ2-3|TRBV7-2|-|few
TGTGCCAGCAGCCTACGGCGGGGGCAAAGCACAGATACGCAGTATTTT
CASSLRRGQSTDTQYF
>TRBJ2-3|TRBV10-3|-|-
TGTGCCATCAGTGAGGGAGGCTTAGATACGCAGTATTTT
CAISEGGLDTQYF
>TRBJ1-4|TRBV4-2|-|few
TGTGCCAGCAGCCAAGACTCGTCAGGGTGGGAAAAACTGTTTTTT
CASSQDSSGWEKLFF
>TRBJ1-3|TRBV10-2|-|once
TGCGCCAGCAGCCAACAGAGCTCTGGAAACACCATATATTTT
CASSQQSSGNTIYF
>TRBJ2-2|TRBV6-5|TRBD2|-
TGTGCCAGCACCCCGGCGGGGGAATACGGGGAGCTGTTTTTT
CASTPAGEYGELFF
>TRBJ2-3|TRBV27|-|-
TGTGCCAGCAGTTTTGGGGTGGGGGCAGATACGCAGTATTTT
CASSFGVGADTQYF
>TRBJ2-2|TRBV3-1|-|few
TGTGCCAGCAGACTGGGAAAAGGGTCGAACACCGGGGAGCTGTTTTTT
CASRLGKGSNTGELFF
>TRBJ2-4|TRBV4-3|TRBD2|-
TGCGCCAGCAGCCAAGCTTCATCTTTGGCGGGAGGGGGGAACATTCAGTACTTC
CASSQASSLAGGGNIQYF
>TRBJ2-5|TRBV18|-|few
TGTGCCAGCTCACCAGTGAGGGTCGAAGAGACCCAGTACTTC
CASSPVRVEETQYF
>TRBJ1-5|TRBV12-3/TRBV12-4|-|-
TGTGCCAGCAGCACCTCGGACCACCTAGGAGGGTCCCAGCATTTT
CASSTSDHLGGSQHF
>TRBJ1-6|TRBV7-9|-|once
TGTGCCAGCAGCTTAGTTGCCGGTACCTATAATTCACCCCTCCACTTT
CASSLVAGTYNSPLHF
>TRBJ1-1|TRBV9|-|few
TGTGCCAGCAGCGGATTCTCCAAAGGGAGTGAAGCTTTCTTT
CASSGFSKGSEAFF
>TRBJ2-5|TRBV5-1|TRBD1|many
TGCGCCAGCAGCTTGCAGGGGGCTCGGGAGACCCAGTACTTC
CASSLQGARETQYF
>TRBJ2-3|TRBV11-2|TRBD1|many
TGTGCCAGCAGCTCGCTGAGGGTAGGGGGCGGAGATACGCAGTATTTT
CASSSLRVGGGDTQYF
>TRBJ1-5|TRBV15|-|-
TGTGCCACCAGCAGAGCGAGTGCATATAGCAATCAGCCCCAGCATTTT
CATSRASAYSNQPQHF
>TRBJ2-5|TRBV7-3|-|-
TGTGCCAGCAGCTTGGGGAAACAAGAGACCCAGTACTTC
CASSLGKQETQYF
>TRBJ1-1|TRBV5-1|-|few
TGCGCCAGCAGCTTTACGGGCCCTGAAGCTTTCTTT
CASSFTGPEAFF
>TRBJ2-7|TRBV5-1|TRBD1|few
TGCGCCAGCAGCCCGTTTCCTCAGGGGGACTACGAGCAGTACTTC
CASSPFPQGDYEQYF
>TRBJ2-4|TRBV29-1|-|-
TGCAGCGTTGCTCTTATGGGGTGGTCGGGAAACATTCAGTACTTC
CSVALMGWSGNIQYF
>TRBJ1-4|TRBV19|-|few
TGTGCCAGTAGTATTGGTCCCCAGAGGAGCGGGACTAATGAAAAACTGTTTTTT
CASSIGPQRSGTNEKLFF
>TRBJ2-1|TRBV12-3/TRBV12-4|-|-
TGTGCCAGCTTTGGGGCAGGGAGCTCCTACAATGAGCAGTTCTTC
CASFGAGSSYNEQFF
>TRBJ1-2|TRBV7-9|TRBD1|few
TGTGCCAGCAGCTTGGGACAGATATCCTATGGCTACACCTTC
CASSLGQISYGYTF
>TRBJ1-1|TRBV7-6|-|-
TGTGCCAGCAGCCGCGGGGGGGAGGGGAACACTGAAGCTTTCTTT
CASSRGGEGNTEAFF
>TRBJ2-2|TRBV20-1|TRBD2|-
TGCAGTGCCAGGACTAGCGGGGGAAGGTTGTTTTTT
CSARTSGGRLFF
>TRBJ2-4|TRBV11-2|TRBD2|few
TGTGCCAGCAGCTCCTTAGCGGGGGGCACAAACATTCAGTACTTC
CASSSLAGGTNIQYF
>TRBJ2-3|TRBV4-1|TRBD2|-
TGCGCCAGCAGCCAAGAGGTTGTTCTAGCGGGGGTCGATACGCAGTATTTT
CASSQEVVLAGVDTQYF
>TRBJ2-7|TRBV10-3|TRBD1|few
TGTGCCATCAGCGACAGGGGAATGTCCTACGAGCAGTACTTC
CAISDRGMSYEQYF
>TRBJ2-5|TRBV6-2/TRBV6-3|-|few
TGTGCCAGCAGTACGTGGACTATTTTAGAGACCCAGTACTTC
CASSTWTILETQYF
>TRBJ2-3|TRBV20-1|TRBD1|few
TGCAGTGCATACCCACCGGGACAGGGGACAGATACGCAGTATTTT
CSAYPPGQGTDTQYF
>TRBJ2-7|TRBV30|-|many
TGTGCCTGGAGTTCCGGTCACGAGCAGTACTTC
CAWSSGHEQYF
>TRBJ2-5|TRBV7-2|-|-
TGTGCCAGCAGCTTAGGACCAGCGGACCAACAAGAGACCCAGTACTTC
CASSLGPADQQETQYF
>TRBJ1-6|TRBV27|-|many
TGTGCCAGCAGTTTTACCCCCCCAGGGACACCCCTCCACTTT
CASSFTPPGTPLHF
>TRBJ1-1|TRBV12-3/TRBV12-4|-|-
TGTGCCAGCAGCCCCCGCCGGGGTGCTTTCTTT
CASSPRRGAFF
>TRBJ1-2|TRBV7-2|TRBD1|-
TGTGCCAGCAGCTTAGAGGGACAGGGGCGCTACTATGGCTACACCTTC
CASSLEGQGRYYGYTF
>TRBJ2-1|TRBV5-6|-|-
TGTGCCAGCAGCTTGACGGCACTTCACCACTACAATGAGCAGTTCTTC
CASSLTALHHYNEQFF
>TRBJ1-6|TRBV29-1|TRBD1|-
TGCAGCGTTGGAGAGGGGGCGAATTCACCCCTCCACTTT
CSVGEGANSPLHF
>TRBJ2-2|TRBV12-3/TRBV12-4|TRBD2|many
TGTGCCAGCAGGAATAGCGGGGGGTCCGGGGAGCTGTTTTTT
CASRNSGGSGELFF
>TRBJ2-5|TRBV12-3/TRBV12-4|-|many
TGTGCCAGTAAAGGGGGAGCTAGCCCCCTTAACGAGAAGACCCAGTACTTC
CASKGGASPLNEKTQYF
>TRBJ1-5|TRBV7-9|-|-
TGTGCCAGCAGCACGGGCCCCGGTAGCAATCAGCCCCAGCATTTT
CASSTGPGSNQPQHF